This is a list of T cell receptor beta chains from one sample in a study of blood T cell repertoires in COVID-19. Using immunoSEQ multiplex PCR, the repertoire was profiled, and TCRdb retains in-frame clones only, with some absent. The data contain approximately 130,000 clones, roughly four fifths of them singletons. The sample was PBMCs or T cells enriched from blood (not recorded which). These receptors came from a young man who had recovered from COVID-19. Both conserved end residues are part of each CDR3. D genes are given only for firm matches. Clone size appears in some rows only: once, few, many, or a class for an expanded clone.

size: -; J: TRBJ1-5; V: TRBV24-1; D: -; CDR3: CATHGGRANQPQHF; DNA: TGTGCCACCCACGGCGGCAGGGCCAATCAGCCCCAGCATTTT
size: -; J: TRBJ1-3; V: TRBV13; D: -; CDR3: CASSLGLNGNTIYF; DNA: TGTGCCAGCAGCTTGGGTTTAAACGGGAACACCATATATTTT
size: -; J: TRBJ1-2; V: TRBV9; D: TRBD1; CDR3: CASSVAPAGTGYYGYTF; DNA: TGTGCCAGCAGCGTAGCTCCAGCCGGGACAGGGTACTATGGCTACACCTTC
size: -; J: TRBJ1-1; V: TRBV3-1/TRBV3-2; D: -; CDR3: CASSLNSPGNTEAFF; DNA: TGTGCCAGCAGCCTGAACAGCCCAGGAAACACTGAAGCTTTCTTT
size: -; J: TRBJ1-2; V: TRBV12-3/TRBV12-4; D: -; CDR3: CASSSGYGYTF; DNA: TGTGCCAGCAGTTCGGGTTATGGCTACACCTTC
size: -; J: TRBJ1-5; V: TRBV6-1; D: -; CDR3: CASSESQGRGQPQHF; DNA: TGTGCCAGCAGTGAGAGCCAAGGGAGGGGCCAGCCCCAGCATTTT
size: -; J: TRBJ2-3; V: TRBV7-2; D: -; CDR3: CASSSGTYTDTQYF; DNA: TGTGCCAGCAGCTCCGGGACTTACACAGATACGCAGTATTTT
size: -; J: TRBJ1-1; V: TRBV7-9; D: -; CDR3: CASSPMNTEAFF; DNA: TGTGCCAGCAGCCCCATGAACACTGAAGCTTTCTTT
size: few; J: TRBJ1-2; V: TRBV30; D: -; CDR3: CAWLPAGIEGYTF; DNA: TGTGCCTGGTTGCCCGCAGGGATTGAGGGCTACACCTTC
size: -; J: TRBJ2-3; V: TRBV9; D: TRBD2; CDR3: CASSYGGRADTQYF; DNA: TGTGCCAGCAGCTATGGAGGGAGGGCAGATACGCAGTATTTT
size: -; J: TRBJ2-5; V: TRBV5-4; D: TRBD1; CDR3: CASSGQGAFRETQYF; DNA: TGTGCCAGTTCGGGACAGGGGGCATTTAGAGAGACCCAGTACTTC
size: -; J: TRBJ1-1; V: TRBV6-5; D: TRBD1; CDR3: CASRDGQGRTEAFF; DNA: TGTGCCAGCAGAGATGGACAGGGGCGGACTGAAGCTTTCTTT
size: -; J: TRBJ1-1; V: TRBV2; D: -; CDR3: CASRQGATEAFF; DNA: TGTGCCAGCAGACAGGGTGCAACTGAAGCTTTCTTT
size: -; J: TRBJ2-1; V: TRBV7-9; D: TRBD2; CDR3: CASSGLAGPYNEQFF; DNA: TGTGCCAGCAGCGGACTAGCGGGACCCTACAATGAGCAGTTCTTC
size: -; J: TRBJ2-1; V: TRBV29-1; D: -; CDR3: CSARQAGYNEQFF; DNA: TGCAGCGCCCGACAGGCTGGGTACAATGAGCAGTTCTTC
size: -; J: TRBJ1-3; V: TRBV14; D: -; CDR3: CASSPDSRGNTIYF; DNA: TGTGCCAGCAGCCCTGACAGTCGGGGAAACACCATATATTTT